This T cell receptor (beta chain) was sequenced for a study of long-term antiretroviral therapy in people with HIV. Germline V lookup: CDR1 MDHEN, CDR2 SYDVKM. The germline V and J ends were trimmed by 3 bases and 1 base, with 10 bases remaining between them. The CDR3 is 14 amino acids. Researchers ran immunoSEQ v3.0 at survey level. A target of roughly 40,000-55,000 T-cell genomes per sample was set for sequencing. The method was immunoSEQ multiplex PCR; TCRdb's version includes in-frame clones alone and lacks a portion of them. This table holds under 20,000 clones, roughly four fifths found once. This clone was counted between two and nine times.

The source of this sequence is a man younger than 35 with HIV. V and J are TRBV28 and TRBJ2-7; TRBD2 is a possible D gene (5 bases). Sequencing used unsorted PBMCs, obtained 0.3 years after starting antiretroviral therapy. The CDR3 loop is CASSFHRGSYEQYF. Written as DNA, the CDR3 is TGTGCCAGCAGTTTTCACCGAGGGTCCTACGAGCAGTACTTC.